This T cell receptor beta chain appears in the sequencing data of a study of blood T cell repertoires in COVID-19. Study summary: Sites across the United States, Italy and Spain contributed samples from acute and convalescent COVID-19.

This clone was found once. The germline V gene has CDR1 MNHEY and CDR2 SVGEGT. The CDR3 runs to 11 residues. V dropped 2 bases and J dropped 8 bases, with 7 bases sitting between them. This table comes from immunoSEQ multiplex PCR, and its TCRdb copy is limited to in-frame clones, with some not included. The data show 95,000 to 150,000 clones, 75% to 85% seen once. The sequencing input was peripheral blood. The sequence came from a human donor in a cohort sampled during active COVID-19. J is TRBJ2-7 and V is TRBV6-2 or TRBV6-3; D gene ambiguous. The CDR3 loop is CASSYPQKQYF. The DNA for the CDR3 is TGTGCCAGCAGTTACCCGCAGAAGCAGTACTTC.